A single sample is the source of the 21 T cell receptor beta chains below, sequenced in a study of T cell responses to AZD1222 COVID-19 vaccine (dated by TCRdb to about 2021). Library construction relied on the immunoSEQ multiplex PCR assay. Not all clones reach the TCRdb copy of this immuneACCESS table, which keeps in-frame sequences only. Checked studies attribute under half of the gap to unresolved V genes and leave the rest unexplained. The sample profile shows 84,000 or so clones; approximately 86% of them were found once. The ten largest clones represent 6% to 9% of the sample. In light of the paper, this sample's time point label describes: baseline before first vaccination. The sequencing here drew on peripheral blood, taken on day 0 of AZD1222 vaccination. The receptors were sampled from an adult in good health.

The sample holds a few counts of this clone. The V gene is TRBV27, the J gene TRBJ1-6; TRBD1 aligns across 8 bases. V was clipped by 7 bases and J by 8 bases; unmatched bases: 4. The germline gives CDR1 MNHEY, CDR2 SMNVEV (reference sequence). This CDR3 has 13 residues. The CDR3 bases are TGTGCCAGCAACGACAGGGGCCATTCACCCCTCCACTTT. It yields the protein CASNDRGHSPLHF.

This clone was seen a few times. V and J are TRBV19 and TRBJ1-5, with D possibly being TRBD1 (6 bases). Germline V gene lookup returns CDR1 LNHDA and CDR2 SQIVND (reference sequence). Trimming removed 5 bases at V and 3 bases at J, with 14 bases between. This CDR3 spans 15 amino acids. This chain's CDR3 is CASSVGGQINQPQHF. In DNA, the CDR3 is TGTGCCAGTAGTGTAGGGGGACAAATCAATCAGCCCCAGCATTTT.

J is TRBJ1-2 and V is TRBV9; possibly TRBD1 for D (5 bases). Trimming shortened V by 0 bases and J by 3 bases, and 9 bases separated the two germline ends. CDR3 size: 14 residues. CDR1 and CDR2 from the germline V gene are SGDLS and YYNGEE. The CDR3 reads CASSVEGRDYGYTF. CDR3 DNA sequence: TGTGCCAGCAGCGTAGAGGGGCGGGACTATGGCTACACCTTC. Together with reference TRBV9 and TRBJ1-2, the CDR3 gives the full variable domain: DSGVTQTPKHLITATGQRVTLRCSPRSGDLSVYWYQQSLDQGLQFLIQYYNGEERAKGNILERFSAQQFPDLHSELNLSSLELGDSALYFCASSVEGRDYGYTFGSGTRLTVV.

This clone was seen just once. The chain is built from TRBV18 and TRBJ1-1; D is possibly TRBD1 (5 bases). Germline-derived CDR1 and CDR2 are KGHSH and LQKENI. V was shortened by 5 bases and J by 8 bases, with 12 bases between the two germline ends. The CDR3 sequence is 12 residues long. DNA of the CDR3: TGTGCCAGCTCAGCCGACAGTTCCGAAGCTTTCTTT. This translates into CASSADSSEAFF.

The chain has TRBV19 and TRBJ2-2, with D tentatively TRBD1 or TRBD2 (5 bases each). CDR3 length equals 14 residues. Between the trimmed V and J ends, which lost 1 base and 4 bases, there was a span of 7 bases. The germline V gene has CDR1 LNHDA and CDR2 SQIVND (reference sequence). CDR3 protein: CASSIGGTTGELFF. As DNA, the CDR3 is TGTGCCAGTAGTATAGGTGGGACCACCGGGGAGCTGTTTTTT.

The chain carries TRBV12-5 and TRBJ2-4; D is tentatively TRBD1 or TRBD2 (8 bases each). This CDR3 region has 19 residues. Germline CDR1 is LGHNT and CDR2 is FRNRAP. V was clipped by 3 bases and J by 0 bases, with 21 bases between them. Here the CDR3 reads CASGFRQGRREVAKNIQYF. The CDR3 DNA is TGTGCTAGTGGTTTCAGACAGGGGCGGCGGGAGGTAGCCAAAAACATTCAGTACTTC.

The rearrangement links TRBV5-6 to TRBJ1-2; no definite D call. This CDR3 has 14 residues. Trimming cost V 4 bases and J 7 bases, with 17 bases left between them. Germline-derived CDR1 and CDR2 are SGHDT and YYEEEE. The CDR3 DNA is TGTGCCAGCAGCCCGTCGAGGTTTTCGGTTGGCTACACCTTC. It translates to CASSPSRFSVGYTF.

Concerning this clone itself: The sample has other DNA sequences that encode this CDR3 too. The V and J genes are TRBV9 and TRBJ1-1; maybe TRBD1 (5 bases). The CDR3 is made up of 13 amino acids. V lost 2 bases, J lost 2 bases, and 7 bases lay in between. Germline CDR1 reads SGDLS; CDR2 reads YYNGEE. The CDR3 nucleotides read TGTGCCAGCAGCGTGCAGGGTAACACTGAAGCTTTCTTT. Protein sequence: CASSVQGNTEAFF.

This clone has just one count. This chain uses TRBV3-1 (or the pseudogene TRBV3-2) with TRBJ2-1; 11 bases map to TRBD2. The CDR3 is 17 amino acids. Germline V gives CDR1 LGHDT, CDR2 YNNKEL (reference sequence). Trimming cost V 4 bases and J 3 bases; bases outside gene matches: 8. This chain's CDR3 is CASSRLRGTSGYNEQFF. CDR3 sequence (DNA): TGTGCCAGCAGCCGTCTCCGTGGGACTAGCGGCTACAATGAGCAGTTCTTC.

The chain is built from TRBV6-5 and TRBJ1-5, with a tentative D call TRBD1 (6 bases). This CDR3 comprises 13 residues. Trimming removed 6 bases at V and 10 bases at J, with 16 bases between. Germline V gene data show CDR1 as MNHEY and CDR2 as SVGAGI. The CDR3 region is CASRATQGNPQHF. CDR3 in DNA: TGTGCCAGCAGGGCCACACAGGGTAACCCCCAGCATTTT.

The chain links TRBV11-2 to TRBJ2-7; D is unclear. Germline-derived CDR1 and CDR2 are SGHAT and FQNNGV. V was trimmed by 0 bases and J by 4 bases, leaving 4 bases between them. This CDR3 is built from 12 residues. CDR3 sequence: CASSLEGYEQYF. The CDR3, as DNA: TGTGCCAGCAGCTTAGAGGGATACGAGCAGTACTTC.

The chain employs TRBV5-6 and TRBJ2-7; 11 bases map to TRBD2. This CDR3 comprises 15 residues. Trimming cost V 2 bases and J 3 bases; bases outside gene matches: 4. Looked up from germline, CDR1 is SGHDT and CDR2 is YYEEEE. The CDR3 loop is CASSFVGTSGYEQYF. CDR3 bases: TGTGCCAGCAGCTTCGTAGGGACTAGCGGCTACGAGCAGTACTTC.

This clone was observed a single time. The rearrangement links TRBV12-3 or TRBV12-4 to TRBJ2-7, with a tentative D call TRBD2 (6 bases). This CDR3 spans 12 amino acids. V shed 5 bases and J shed 5 bases, with 10 bases lying between them. The CDR3 DNA sequence: TGTGCCAGCAGTCGACTAGTTCACGAGCAGTACTTC. Translating gives CASSRLVHEQYF.

The V gene is TRBV24-1, the J gene TRBJ2-5; 8 bases map to TRBD1. Germline CDR1 is KGHDR and CDR2 is SFDVKD. V was clipped by 0 bases and J by 5 bases; unmatched bases: 7. The CDR3 loop spans 16 amino acids. The CDR3 loop reads CATSDLRAGGYETQYF. As DNA, the CDR3 is TGTGCCACCAGTGATTTGCGGGCAGGGGGCTACGAGACCCAGTACTTC.

This clone was recorded a few times. This chain joins TRBV7-2 and TRBJ2-7; D remains unclear. CDR3 length: 13 amino acids. V lost 3 bases and J 7 bases, leaving 13 bases between the germline ends. Germline loops: CDR1 SGHTA, CDR2 FQGNSA. The CDR3 DNA reads TGTGCCAGCAGCTTTGACCGGCGGTCTGAGCAGTACTTC. Protein product: CASSFDRRSEQYF.

The CDR3 nucleotides are TGTGCCAGTAGTATAGATTGGTACAGGGGGAGGTTCGAGCAGTACTTC. This codes for CASSIDWYRGRFEQYF. The gene calls are TRBV19 and TRBJ2-7, with 8 bases that match TRBD1. This CDR3 is built from 16 residues. Looked up from germline, CDR1 is LNHDA and CDR2 is SQIVND (reference sequence). V trimming: 0 bases; J trimming: 6 bases; junction bases outside the gene matches: 10.

CDR3 sequence: CASSHQRGGDTQYF. The CDR3, as DNA: TGTGCCAGCAGCCATCAACGGGGCGGAGATACGCAGTATTTT. The chain has TRBV5-4 and TRBJ2-3; the D call may be TRBD1 or TRBD2 (5 bases each). The CDR3 has 14 residues. Germline CDR1 reads SGHNT; CDR2 reads YYREEE (reference sequence). V shed 4 bases and J shed 5 bases, with 14 bases lying between them.

V usage is TRBV15 and J usage is TRBJ2-7; 12 bases are a match to TRBD2. In germline, CDR1 is LNHNV, CDR2 YYDKDF (reference sequence). This CDR3 is built from 17 residues. After removal of 2 bases from V and 3 bases from J, the junction contained 8 bases not matched to a gene. CDR3 coding DNA: TGTGCCACCAGCAGACTTCGGACTAGCGGGACAGGCTACGAGCAGTACTTC. This translates into CATSRLRTSGTGYEQYF.

The chain employs TRBV4-3 and TRBJ2-1; no firm D call. The CDR3 runs to 15 residues. From germline, CDR1 is LGHNA and CDR2 YSLEER. V lost 0 bases and J 4 bases, leaving 10 bases between the germline ends. CDR3 amino acids: CASSQDESGYNEQFF. The CDR3 nucleotides read TGCGCCAGCAGCCAAGATGAGAGTGGGTACAATGAGCAGTTCTTC.

V is TRBV28 and J is TRBJ2-2; D unresolved. Germline V gene data show CDR1 as MDHEN and CDR2 as SYDVKM. V gave up 8 bases and J gave up 0 bases, with 10 bases separating them. This CDR3 region has 14 residues. The CDR3 DNA reads as TGTGCCAGCCGGGTGGCTTCGAACACCGGGGAGCTGTTTTTT. It yields the protein CASRVASNTGELFF.

This chain uses TRBV18 with TRBJ1-3, with 7 positions matching TRBD1. The CDR3 is made up of 17 amino acids. The ends lost 3 bases at V and 0 bases at J; junction bases unmatched: 8. In germline, CDR1 is KGHSH, CDR2 LQKENI. The CDR3 loop reads CASSPLDRVLSGNTIYF. The CDR3 DNA sequence: TGTGCCAGCTCACCCCTCGACAGGGTTCTCTCTGGAAACACCATATATTTT. The complete variable domain, with remaining parts taken from reference TRBV18 and TRBJ1-3, reads NAGVMQNPRHLVRRRGQEARLRCSPMKGHSHVYWYRQLPEEGLKFMVYLQKENIIDESGMPKERFSAEFPKEGPSILRIQQVVRGDSAAYFCASSPLDRVLSGNTIYFGEGSWLTVV.